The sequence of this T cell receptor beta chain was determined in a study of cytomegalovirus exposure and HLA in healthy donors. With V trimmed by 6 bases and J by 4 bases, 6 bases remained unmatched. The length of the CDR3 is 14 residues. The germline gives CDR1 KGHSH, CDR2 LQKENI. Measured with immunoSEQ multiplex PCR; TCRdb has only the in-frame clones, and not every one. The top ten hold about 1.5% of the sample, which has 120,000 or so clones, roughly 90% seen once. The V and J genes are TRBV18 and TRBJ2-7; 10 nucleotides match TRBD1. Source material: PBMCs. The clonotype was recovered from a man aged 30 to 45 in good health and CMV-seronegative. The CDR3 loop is CASSPGQGRYEQYF. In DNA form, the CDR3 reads TGTGCCAGCTCCCCGGGACAGGGGAGGTACGAGCAGTACTTC.